The T cell receptor (beta chain) under discussion was sequenced for a study of cytomegalovirus exposure and HLA in healthy donors. Findings and caveats of the study: Sequencing likely produced, as an artifact, a cluster of highly shared sequence variants.

With regard to this clone: Its antigen is unidentified.

The germline gives CDR1 MGHDK, CDR2 SYGVNS. The V gene lost 6 bases and the J gene lost 1 base, with 10 bases spanning the gap. The CDR3 runs 13 residues. Use of 60 Vbeta and 13 Jbeta primers characterized the PCR. Produced via immunoSEQ multiplex PCR; TCRdb's table is partial and in-frame only. The sample carries approximately 300,000 clones, 84% recorded once. Though nominally healthy at sampling, donors likely had unrecorded immune exposures. The chain combines TRBV25-1 with TRBJ2-7, with TRBD2 as a possible D gene (5 bases). The sequenced sample was PBMCs. This TCR was recovered from a woman in her thirties or forties in good health and CMV-seropositive. CDR3 in DNA: TGTGCCAGCAGCCCCGGGGTGTCCTACGAGCAGTACTTC. The encoded protein is CASSPGVSYEQYF.